This T cell receptor (beta chain) appears in the sequencing data of a study of T-cell reconstitution after alpha-beta-depleted transplantation in children. This clonotype was seen ten or more times. Unique molecular identifiers featured in how the TCRbeta library was prepared. From the PCR reads, TCRdb called clonotypes with MiXCR, one entry per CDR3 protein. The profile shows 260,000 or so distinct CDR3 sequences, about 12% of them singletons. The CDR3 loop spans 16 amino acids. V lost 6 bases, J lost 2 bases, and 19 bases lay in between. Looked up from germline, CDR1 is MNHEY and CDR2 is SVGAGI. V usage is TRBV6-5 and J usage is TRBJ1-1; D is possibly TRBD1 (5 bases). The receptor was derived from a human donor who donated a stem cell graft to a child with acute lymphoblastic leukemia. The sequencing used PBMCs from the stem cell graft donor, collected from the stem cell graft. DNA for the CDR3: TGTGCCAGCAGAAGGGGACTACGCCTATTTAACACTGAAGCTTTCTTT. This gives the protein CASRRGLRLFNTEAFF.